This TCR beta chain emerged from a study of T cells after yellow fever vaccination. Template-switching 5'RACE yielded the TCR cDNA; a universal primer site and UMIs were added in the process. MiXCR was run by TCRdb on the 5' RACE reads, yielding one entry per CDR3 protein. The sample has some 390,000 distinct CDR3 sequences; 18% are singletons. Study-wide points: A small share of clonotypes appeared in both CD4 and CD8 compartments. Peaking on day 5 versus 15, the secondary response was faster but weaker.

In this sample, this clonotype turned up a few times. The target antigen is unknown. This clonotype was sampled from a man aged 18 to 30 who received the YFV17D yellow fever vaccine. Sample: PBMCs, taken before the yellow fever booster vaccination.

CDR3 coding DNA: TGTGCCAGCAGCCACCCCCAACACCGCTACAATGAGCAGTTCTTC. Translation: CASSHPQHRYNEQFF. The genes are TRBV7-9 and TRBJ2-1, with no clear D. CDR3 length equals 15 residues. Looked up from germline, CDR1 is SEHNR and CDR2 is FQNEAQ (reference sequence). V was trimmed by 5 bases and J by 3 bases, leaving 14 bases between them.